This T cell receptor beta chain was identified during a study of cytomegalovirus exposure and HLA in healthy donors. Repertoires were generated with immunoSEQ multiplex PCR, while TCRdb's copy carries only in-frame clones and drops some. The sample lists 150,000 to 180,000 clones; around 88% were seen once. This CDR3 comprises 15 residues. Trimming left V 3 bases short and J 2 bases short, with 13 bases between. Germline V gives CDR1 SGHTA, CDR2 FQGNSA. V usage is TRBV7-2 and J usage is TRBJ1-2; a possible D gene is TRBD1 (5 bases). The specimen was PBMCs. This sequence originates from a man aged 18-30 years in good health and CMV-seropositive. This chain's CDR3 is CASSLDRTRNYGYTF. As DNA, the CDR3 is TGTGCCAGCAGCTTGGATAGGACACGGAACTATGGCTACACCTTC.